These 3 T cell receptor beta chains were sequenced from one sample in a study of cytomegalovirus exposure and HLA in healthy donors. PCR primers comprised 60 Vbeta and 13 Jbeta primers. Assay: immunoSEQ multiplex PCR; the TCRdb copy retains only in-frame clones and omits some. This table holds roughly 100,000 clones, 13% to 15% found once. The material sequenced was PBMCs. The receptors here all came from a female donor in good health and CMV-seronegative.

This clone was seen a few times. The J gene is TRBJ2-5, the V gene TRBV7-9; unclear D gene. Trimming took off 0 bases at V and 1 base at J, with 9 bases between the two ends. Germline values: CDR1 SEHNR, CDR2 FQNEAQ (reference sequence). The CDR3 contains 15 residues. DNA for the CDR3: TGTGCCAGCAGCTTAGCGGTCGACACCCAAGAGACCCAGTACTTC. This translates into CASSLAVDTQETQYF.

The rearrangement links TRBV7-9 to TRBJ1-2, with TRBD1 identical over 8 bases. In germline, CDR1 is SEHNR, CDR2 FQNEAQ (reference sequence). J lost 4 bases, V lost 7 bases, and 14 bases had no gene match. The CDR3 consists of 16 residues. CDR3 loop: CASIRQGMVLGYGYTF. The CDR3 nucleotides read TGTGCCAGCATCCGACAGGGGATGGTATTAGGCTATGGCTACACCTTC.

This clone turned up a few times. The chain is built from TRBV2 and TRBJ1-1; the D gene is possibly TRBD1 (5 bases). The germline V gene encodes CDR1 SNHLY and CDR2 FYNNEI. Trimming took off 2 bases at V and 4 bases at J, with 11 bases between the two ends. The CDR3 covers 14 residues. CDR3 amino acids: CASSERAGLTEAFF. In DNA form, the CDR3 reads TGTGCCAGCAGTGAAAGGGCAGGGCTCACTGAAGCTTTCTTT.